This TCR beta chain was captured by sequencing in a study of blood T cell repertoires in COVID-19. Study context: Donors in the United States, Italy and Spain gave samples during acute or convalescent COVID-19. Nucleic acid was either cDNA or gDNA, and it came from T cells, B-cell-depleted T cells, or PBMCs.

In the source study's methods: Reference gene primer amplification gave nucleated cell count estimates. The method was immunoSEQ multiplex PCR; TCRdb's version includes in-frame clones alone and lacks a portion of them. V and J calls and clone size are those listed in that table; D and trimming were worked out from the DNA. The profile shows 100,000 to 150,000 clones, about 89% of them singletons. The CDR3 totals 10 residues. CDR1 is DFQATT, CDR2 SNEGSKA, per germline (reference sequence). V was clipped by 1 base and J by 11 bases; unmatched bases: 0. V gene TRBV20-1 combines with J gene TRBJ2-7, with TRBD1 matching 9 bases. The sequenced sample consisted of peripheral blood. This TCR came from a man aged 55 to 69 with COVID-19, enrolled during active disease. In nucleotides, the CDR3 is TGCAGTGCTAGAGGACAGGGGGAGTACTTC. This encodes CSARGQGEYF.